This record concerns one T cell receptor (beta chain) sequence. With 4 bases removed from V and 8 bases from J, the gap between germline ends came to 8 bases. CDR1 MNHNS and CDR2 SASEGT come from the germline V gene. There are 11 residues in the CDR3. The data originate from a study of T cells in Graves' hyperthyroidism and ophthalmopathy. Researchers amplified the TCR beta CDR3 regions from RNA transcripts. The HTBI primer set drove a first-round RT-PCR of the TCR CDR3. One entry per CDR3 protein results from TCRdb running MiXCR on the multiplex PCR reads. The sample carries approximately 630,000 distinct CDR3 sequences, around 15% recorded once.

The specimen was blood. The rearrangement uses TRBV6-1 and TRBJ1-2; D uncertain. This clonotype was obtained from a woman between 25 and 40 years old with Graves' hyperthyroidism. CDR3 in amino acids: CASSATKGYTF. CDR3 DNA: TGTGCCAGCAGTGCGACAAAGGGCTACACCTTC.